Sequencing of this T cell receptor beta chain was carried out in a study of blood T cells in healthy people across ages. Study-level results: Per million T cells, TCR beta diversity dropped roughly linearly as age increased. Nothing was known about donor CMV status, and this possibly confounded expanded clonotype changes.

This clonotype was observed a few times. What it binds is unknown. The extraction recovered at least 5.5 micrograms of total RNA per sample. A second PCR, run for 7 to 11 cycles, used a sample-barcoded 5' primer plus a J-beta primer mix. TCRdb recomputed calls from the 5' RACE reads with MiXCR, one row per CDR3 protein. The table includes approximately 1.5 million distinct CDR3 sequences, roughly two fifths detected once. The CDR3 has 16 amino acids. CDR1 and CDR2 from the germline V gene are MDHEN and SYDVKM. Trimming stripped 0 bases from V and 3 bases from J, with 14 bases between. The sequence was obtained from a woman under 30 in good health. The chain links TRBV28 to TRBJ2-5; D ambiguous. The sequenced material came from blood. As DNA, the CDR3 is TGTGCCAGCAGTTTATGGGGAACCCAACTCAAAGAGACCCAGTACTTC. Protein sequence: CASSLWGTQLKETQYF.